Below, 18 T cell receptor beta chains from the same sample are listed, as sequenced in a study of blood T cell repertoires in COVID-19. Clones were read by immunoSEQ multiplex PCR, and TCRdb kept only the in-frame ones, dropping some. The sample lists some 19,000 clones; about four fifths were seen once. The specimen sequenced was peripheral blood. The origin of the receptors is a man older than 75 with acute or convalescent COVID-19.

The chain uses TRBV7-2 and TRBJ1-1; D not certain. The CDR3 has 13 residues. Germline loops: CDR1 SGHTA, CDR2 FQGNSA. Trimming stripped 2 bases from V and 4 bases from J, with 8 bases between. The CDR3 DNA follows: TGTGCCAGCAGCTTATCCGGGTTCACTGAAGCTTTCTTT. This gives the protein CASSLSGFTEAFF.

The J gene is TRBJ2-3, the V gene TRBV5-5, with TRBD1 matching 9 bases. The germline V gene encodes CDR1 SGHKS and CDR2 YYEKEE (reference sequence). This CDR3 contains 16 residues. The V and J ends lost 3 bases and 8 bases, in that order; junction bases with no gene match: 13. CDR3 coding DNA: TGTGCCAGCAGCTCGTACCCGGGACAGGGCCAACTTACGCAGTATTTT. Encoded protein: CASSSYPGQGQLTQYF.

The V and J genes are TRBV10-3 and TRBJ1-1, with D possibly being TRBD1 (5 bases). The germline CDR1 and CDR2 sequences are ENHRY and SYGVKD. With 10 bases removed from V and 5 bases from J, the gap between germline ends came to 17 bases. The CDR3 extends over 13 amino acids. CDR3 DNA: TGTGCCACAACACAGGAAGAAAGGACTGAAGCTTTCTTT. Protein: CATTQEERTEAFF.

This rearrangement joins TRBV27 to TRBJ2-2; 9 bases agree with TRBD1. Germline CDR1 and CDR2: MNHEY and SMNVEV (reference sequence). This CDR3 is 14 amino acids long. With 6 bases clipped from V and 4 bases from J, the junction kept 3 bases outside the gene matches. The CDR3: CASRQGAGTGELFF. The DNA of the CDR3 is TGTGCCAGCAGACAGGGGGCGGGCACCGGGGAGCTGTTTTTT.

The rearrangement uses TRBV6-5 and TRBJ1-6; 9 bases are a match to TRBD1. Germline lookup yields CDR1 MNHEY and CDR2 SVGAGI. The length of the CDR3 is 15 residues. J was trimmed by 9 bases and V by 0 bases; bases with no gene match: 3. CDR3 sequence: CASSYSGQGFSPLHF. The CDR3 DNA follows: TGTGCCAGCAGTTACTCGGGACAGGGTTTTTCACCCCTCCACTTT.

The V and J genes are TRBV6-5 and TRBJ1-2; the D is unclear. The CDR3 has 13 residues. Germline V gene data show CDR1 as MNHEY and CDR2 as SVGAGI. Trimming removed 2 bases from V and 6 bases from J, with 10 bases in between. The chain's CDR3 is CASSYNGKNGYTF. The CDR3 nucleotides read TGTGCCAGCAGTTACAACGGGAAAAATGGCTACACCTTC.

This clone occurred once. The rearrangement links TRBV4-1 to TRBJ1-6, with D hard to call. The CDR3 has 15 amino acids. Germline lookup yields CDR1 MGHRA and CDR2 YSYEKL. The V and J ends lost 4 bases and 6 bases respectively, with 13 bases between them. This CDR3 is CASSPWTEPNSPLHF. The CDR3 DNA follows: TGCGCCAGCAGCCCGTGGACTGAGCCTAATTCACCCCTCCACTTT.

J is TRBJ2-5 and V is TRBV6-1, with TRBD2 matching 7 bases. Germline V gene data show CDR1 as MNHNS and CDR2 as SASEGT. The V and J ends lost 4 bases and 4 bases, in that order; junction bases with no gene match: 12. The CDR3 contains 16 residues. CDR3 in DNA: TGTGCCAGCAGTGGGGGACTAAGGACTAGTACAGAGACCCAGTACTTC. Amino acids: CASSGGLRTSTETQYF.

The chain is built from TRBV30 and TRBJ2-3; D is unclear. CDR1 is GTSNPN, CDR2 SVGIG, per germline (reference sequence). V dropped 1 base and J dropped 8 bases, with 10 bases sitting between them. The CDR3 extends over 12 amino acids. CDR3 amino acids: CAWSALFVTQYF. CDR3 DNA: TGTGCCTGGAGTGCCTTGTTCGTTACGCAGTATTTT.

The chain links TRBV19 to TRBJ1-5, with a weak D call TRBD1 (6 bases). CDR3 length equals 15 residues. Trimming left V 5 bases short and J 2 bases short, with 13 bases between. Germline V gene lookup returns CDR1 LNHDA and CDR2 SQIVND (reference sequence). The CDR3 DNA is TGTGCCAGTAGTGGGGGCGTAGGCGGCAATCAGCCCCAGCATTTT. Translated, it gives CASSGGVGGNQPQHF. The full variable domain, in which reference TRBV19 and TRBJ1-5 provide the parts outside the CDR3, is DGGITQSPKYLFRKEGQNVTLSCEQNLNHDAMYWYRQDPGQGLRLIYYSQIVNDFQKGDIAEGYSVSREKKESFPLTVTSAQKNPTAFYLCASSGGVGGNQPQHFGDGTRLSIL.

CDR3 amino acids: CASSPSTGSGTEAFF. In DNA, the CDR3 is TGTGCCAGCTCACCGTCGACAGGGAGTGGCACTGAAGCTTTCTTT. The chain recombines TRBV18 with TRBJ1-1, with TRBD1 matching 7 bases. The CDR3 runs 15 residues. CDR1 KGHSH and CDR2 LQKENI come from the germline V gene. With V trimmed by 3 bases and J by 4 bases, 8 bases remained unmatched.

This chain links TRBV10-3 with TRBJ1-2; D uncertain. Trimming stripped 8 bases from V and 4 bases from J, with 11 bases between. The CDR3 covers 12 residues. Germline CDR1 reads ENHRY; CDR2 reads SYGVKD. The CDR3 bases are TGTGCCATCGCCGGACTTACCTATGGCTACACCTTC. It yields the protein CAIAGLTYGYTF.

The V gene is TRBV27, the J gene TRBJ2-3, with unresolved D. Germline CDR1 reads MNHEY; CDR2 reads SMNVEV (reference sequence). V lost 5 bases and J lost 4, with 19 bases in between. The CDR3 is 16 residues long. As DNA, the CDR3 is TGTGCCAGCAGTCGAGAGTCATTCCAAATCGCAGATACGCAGTATTTT. Encoded protein: CASSRESFQIADTQYF.

J is TRBJ2-2 and V is TRBV7-9; 7 positions agree with TRBD1. Germline CDR1 SEHNR, CDR2 FQNEAQ (reference sequence). The V and J ends lost 2 bases and 3 bases, in that order; junction bases with no gene match: 0. The CDR3 length is 14 residues. The CDR3 nucleotides read TGTGCCAGCAGCTTAACAGGGGACACCGGGGAGCTGTTTTTT. Protein: CASSLTGDTGELFF.

This clone has just a few counts. V gene TRBV13 combines with J gene TRBJ1-2; unclear D gene. The CDR3 has 16 residues. V lost 2 bases and J 6 bases, leaving 19 bases between the germline ends. The germline V gene has CDR1 PRHDT and CDR2 FYEKMQ (reference sequence). The CDR3 sequence is CASSLNSEGVWDGYTF. The DNA for the CDR3 is TGTGCCAGCAGCTTAAATTCGGAGGGAGTTTGGGATGGCTACACCTTC.

V usage is TRBV2 and J usage is TRBJ2-7; possible D gene TRBD1, 6 bases. Trimming left V 7 bases short and J 5 bases short, with 21 bases between. The CDR3 is 15 amino acids. The germline CDR1 and CDR2 sequences are SNHLY and FYNNEI. In DNA, the CDR3 is TGTGCCAGCATAAAAAGGCGAGGGGGAGCGGACGAGCAGTACTTC. The encoded protein is CASIKRRGGADEQYF.

The chain recombines TRBV19 with TRBJ2-2, with 7 bases lining up with TRBD2. The CDR3 consists of 17 residues. J lost 3 bases, V lost 7 bases, and 14 bases had no gene match. The germline V gene has CDR1 LNHDA and CDR2 SQIVND (reference sequence). CDR3 DNA: TGTGCCAGTAAGGGGCCTAACCTAGCGGACTACACCGGGGAGCTGTTTTTT. It encodes CASKGPNLADYTGELFF.

The chain combines TRBV12-5 with TRBJ1-3; no reliable D call. Trimming cost V 1 base and J 4 bases, with 8 bases left between them. Germline CDR1 is LGHNT and CDR2 is FRNRAP. CDR3 length: 14 amino acids. This CDR3 is CASGLAGFGNTIYF. CDR3 in DNA: TGTGCTAGTGGTTTGGCAGGCTTCGGAAACACCATATATTTT.